This TCR beta chain was found in a study of shared clonotypes between healthy human individuals. Whole-study results and caveats: Clonotype sharing among donors likely depends on sequencing depth.

Details on this clone: Its specificity is not known.

Germline V gives CDR1 SGHDT, CDR2 YYEEEE. The CDR3 runs to 13 residues. Trimming removed 3 bases from V and 2 bases from J, with 9 bases in between. Authors' methods: ImmunoSEQ output lacked quality scores and full-length reads, limiting matched filtering. Assay used: immunoSEQ multiplex PCR; TCRdb lists only in-frame clones, some missing. V, J and clone size reflect that table, while D and trimming were determined from the DNA. The repertoire holds fewer than 650,000 clones, 60% to 85% seen once, with under 15% in the top ten. The rearrangement joins TRBV5-6 to TRBJ2-7, with TRBD1 as a possible D gene (5 bases). The clonotype was recovered from a middle-aged woman in good health. Some clones in this sample may be carry-over from other donors' samples. Sequenced material: PBMCs. The DNA for the CDR3 is TGTGCCAGCAGCTCGACAGTAACCTACGAGCAGTACTTC. It translates to CASSSTVTYEQYF.